This T cell receptor (beta chain) stems from a study of identifying expanded T cells in peripheral blood. General study results and limits: Technical replicates showed about 1.1 changed clones; two weeks 15 to 20; four weeks 19. Across healthy donors, higher total template counts meant significantly greater approximately two-week count variance.

Details on this clone: Its antigen is still unknown.

Healthy donors had no documented immune events, such as infections, while sampled. Clones were read by immunoSEQ multiplex PCR, and TCRdb kept only the in-frame ones, dropping some. The sample carries 50,000 to 70,000 clones, around 87% recorded once. The CDR3 sequence is 14 residues long. The V gene lost 0 bases and the J gene lost 8 bases, with 11 bases spanning the gap. The chain employs TRBV23-1 and TRBJ2-1, with D unresolved. TRBV23-1 is sorted into the ORF group, with uncertain function. Specimen: blood. The receptor was derived from a person aged 18 to 70 in good health. CDR3 residues: CASSQSALAHEQFF. As DNA, the CDR3 is TGCGCCAGCAGTCAATCGGCCCTCGCCCATGAGCAGTTCTTC.